The T cell receptor beta chain described here comes from a study of T-cell memory formation after mild COVID-19. Overall study results and limits: Some clones that responded turned up in pre-infection memory, which suggests that cross-reactive memory joined in. Chiefly within CM and EM were the contracting CD4+ clones; CD8+ ones were within EMRA.

The CDR3 covers 15 residues. Germline CDR1 SGHRS, CDR2 YFSETQ. Trimming removed 3 bases from V and 3 bases from J, with 16 bases in between. TCRdb reprocessed the 5' RACE reads with MiXCR, giving one entry per CDR3 protein. This sample has a few hundred thousand distinct CDR3 sequences, with roughly 10% found just once. This clonotype came up a few times. The target antigen is unknown. The TCR comes from a man aged 18-30 years who had mild COVID-19 (a few samples of this study predate the infection). Cell type and time point are not known. Input material: PBMCs or a T cell subset sorted from them (not recorded which). This sequence joins TRBV5-1 and TRBJ2-7, with D perhaps matching TRBD1 or TRBD2 (5 bases each). The CDR3 DNA is TGCGCCAGCAGCTCGGCGACGGGGCGAGGCTACGAGCAGTACTTC. Amino acid sequence: CASSSATGRGYEQYF.